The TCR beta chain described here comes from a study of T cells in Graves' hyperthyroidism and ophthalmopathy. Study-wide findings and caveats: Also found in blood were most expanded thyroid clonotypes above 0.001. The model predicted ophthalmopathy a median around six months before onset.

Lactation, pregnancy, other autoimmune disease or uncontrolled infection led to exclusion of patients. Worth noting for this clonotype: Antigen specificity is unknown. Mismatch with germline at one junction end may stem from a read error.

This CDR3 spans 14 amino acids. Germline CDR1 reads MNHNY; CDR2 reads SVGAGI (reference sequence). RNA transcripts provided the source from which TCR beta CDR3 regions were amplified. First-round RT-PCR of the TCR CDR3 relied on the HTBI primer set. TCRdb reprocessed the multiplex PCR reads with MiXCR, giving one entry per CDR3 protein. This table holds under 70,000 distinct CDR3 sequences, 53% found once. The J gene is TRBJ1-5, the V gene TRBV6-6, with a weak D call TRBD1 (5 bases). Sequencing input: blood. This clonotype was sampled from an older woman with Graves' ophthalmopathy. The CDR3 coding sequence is TGTGCCAGCAGTTACGGGGCTGGGGCTCAGCCCCTGCATTTT. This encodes CASSYGAGAQPLHF.